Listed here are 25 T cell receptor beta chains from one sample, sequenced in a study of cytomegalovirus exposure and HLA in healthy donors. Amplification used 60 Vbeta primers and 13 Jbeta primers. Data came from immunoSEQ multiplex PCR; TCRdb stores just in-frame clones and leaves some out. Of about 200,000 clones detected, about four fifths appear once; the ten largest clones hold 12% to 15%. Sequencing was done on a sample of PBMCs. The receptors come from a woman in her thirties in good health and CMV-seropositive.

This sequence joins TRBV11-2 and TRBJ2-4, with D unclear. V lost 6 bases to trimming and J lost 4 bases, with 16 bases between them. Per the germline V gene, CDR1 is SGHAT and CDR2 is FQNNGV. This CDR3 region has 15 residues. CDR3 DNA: TGTGCCAGCAGTCCAACGGCCGCGGAGAAAAACATTCAGTACTTC. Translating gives CASSPTAAEKNIQYF. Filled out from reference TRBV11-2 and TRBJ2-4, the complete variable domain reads EAGVAQSPRYKIIEKRQSVAFWCNPISGHATLYWYQQILGQGPKLLIQFQNNGVVDDSQLPKDRFSAERLKGVDSTLKIQPAKLEDSAVYLCASSPTAAEKNIQYFGAGTRLSVL.

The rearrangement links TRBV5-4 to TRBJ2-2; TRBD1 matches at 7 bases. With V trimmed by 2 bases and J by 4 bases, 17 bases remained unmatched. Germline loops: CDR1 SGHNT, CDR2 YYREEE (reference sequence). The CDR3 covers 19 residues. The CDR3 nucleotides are TGTGCCAGCAGCTTTAAGTCGTCATTTCGGGGACAGCCCACCGGGGAGCTGTTTTTT. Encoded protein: CASSFKSSFRGQPTGELFF.

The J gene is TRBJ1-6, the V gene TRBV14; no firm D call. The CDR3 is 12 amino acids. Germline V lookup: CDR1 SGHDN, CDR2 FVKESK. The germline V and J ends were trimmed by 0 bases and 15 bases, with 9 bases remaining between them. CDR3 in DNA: TGTGCCAGCAGCCAAGACCGCGCCCGCCTCCACTTT. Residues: CASSQDRARLHF.

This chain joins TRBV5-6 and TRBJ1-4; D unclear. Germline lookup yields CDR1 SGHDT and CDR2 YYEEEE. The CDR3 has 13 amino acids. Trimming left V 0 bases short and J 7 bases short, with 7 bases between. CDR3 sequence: CASSLAHSEKLFF. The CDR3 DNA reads TGTGCCAGCAGCTTGGCCCATAGTGAAAAACTGTTTTTT.

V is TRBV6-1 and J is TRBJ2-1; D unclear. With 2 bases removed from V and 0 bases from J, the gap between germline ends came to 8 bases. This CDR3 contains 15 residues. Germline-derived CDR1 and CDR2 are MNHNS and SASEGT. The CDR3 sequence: CASSESTNSYNEQFF. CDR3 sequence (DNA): TGTGCCAGCAGTGAAAGTACAAACTCCTACAATGAGCAGTTCTTC.

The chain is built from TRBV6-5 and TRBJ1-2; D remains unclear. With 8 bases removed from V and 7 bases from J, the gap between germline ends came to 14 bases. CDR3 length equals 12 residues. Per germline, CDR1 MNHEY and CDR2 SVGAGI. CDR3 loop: CASGRVYGGYTF. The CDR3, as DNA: TGTGCCAGCGGTCGGGTTTACGGTGGCTACACCTTC.

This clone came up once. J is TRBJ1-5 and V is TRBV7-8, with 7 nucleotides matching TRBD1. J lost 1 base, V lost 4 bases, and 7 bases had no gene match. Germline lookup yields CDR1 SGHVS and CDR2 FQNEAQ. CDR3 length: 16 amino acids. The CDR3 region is CASSSQTGSSNQPQHF. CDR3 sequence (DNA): TGTGCCAGCAGCTCGCAGACAGGGTCGAGCAATCAGCCCCAGCATTTT.

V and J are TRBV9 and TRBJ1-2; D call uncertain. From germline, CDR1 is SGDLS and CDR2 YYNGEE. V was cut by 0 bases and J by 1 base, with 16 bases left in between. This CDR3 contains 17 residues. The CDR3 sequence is CASSVALDQVGNYGYTF. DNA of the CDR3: TGTGCCAGCAGCGTAGCATTAGACCAGGTCGGTAACTATGGCTACACCTTC.

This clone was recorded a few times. Here the CDR3 reads CASSERAGAHRLAKNIQYF. In DNA form, the CDR3 reads TGTGCCAGCAGTGAACGGGCAGGGGCCCACCGGCTAGCCAAAAACATTCAGTACTTC. This rearrangement joins TRBV6-1 to TRBJ2-4; D is possibly TRBD1 (6 bases). V was clipped by 2 bases and J by 0 bases, with 20 bases between them. This CDR3 has 19 amino acids. Looked up from germline, CDR1 is MNHNS and CDR2 is SASEGT.

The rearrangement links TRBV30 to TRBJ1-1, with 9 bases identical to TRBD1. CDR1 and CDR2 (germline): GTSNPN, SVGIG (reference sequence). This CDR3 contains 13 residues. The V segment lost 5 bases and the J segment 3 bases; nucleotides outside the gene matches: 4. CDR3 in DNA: TGTGCCTGGGATAGGACAGGGGACACTGAAGCTTTCTTT. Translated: CAWDRTGDTEAFF. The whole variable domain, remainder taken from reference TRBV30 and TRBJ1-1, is SQTIHQWPATLVQPVGSPLSLECTVEGTSNPNLYWYRQAAGRGLQLLFYSVGIGQISSEVPQNLSASRPQDRQFILSSKKLLLSDSGFYLCAWDRTGDTEAFFGQGTRLTVV.

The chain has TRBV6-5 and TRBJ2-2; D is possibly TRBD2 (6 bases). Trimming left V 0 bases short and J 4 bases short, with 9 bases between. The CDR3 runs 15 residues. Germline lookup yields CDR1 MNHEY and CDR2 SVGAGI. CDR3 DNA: TGTGCCAGCAGTTACTCGCAGGGAGGCACCGGGGAGCTGTTTTTT. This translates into CASSYSQGGTGELFF.

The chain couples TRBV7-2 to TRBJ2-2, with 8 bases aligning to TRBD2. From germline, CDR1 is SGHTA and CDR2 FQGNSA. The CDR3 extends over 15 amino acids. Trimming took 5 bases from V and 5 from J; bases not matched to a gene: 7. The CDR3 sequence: CASSRGSSGTGELFF. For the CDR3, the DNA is TGTGCCAGCAGCCGGGGGTCTAGCGGGACCGGGGAGCTGTTTTTT.

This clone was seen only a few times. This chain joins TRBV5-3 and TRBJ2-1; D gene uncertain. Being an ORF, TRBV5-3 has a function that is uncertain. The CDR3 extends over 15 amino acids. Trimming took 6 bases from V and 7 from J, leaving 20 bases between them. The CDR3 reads CARTLKRLIFNEQFF. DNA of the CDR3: TGTGCCAGAACCCTAAAGAGACTGATTTTTAATGAGCAGTTCTTC.

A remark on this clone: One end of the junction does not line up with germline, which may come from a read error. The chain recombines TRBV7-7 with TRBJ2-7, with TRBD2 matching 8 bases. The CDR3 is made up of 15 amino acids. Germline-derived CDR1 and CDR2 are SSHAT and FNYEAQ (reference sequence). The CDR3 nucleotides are TGTGCTAGCAGCAAAAGCGGGGGTAACCCCTACGAGCAGTACTTC. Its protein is CASSKSGGNPYEQYF.

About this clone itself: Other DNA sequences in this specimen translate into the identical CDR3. CDR3 region: CASSVGQANTGELFF. The DNA for the CDR3 is TGTGCCAGCAGCGTGGGACAAGCGAACACCGGGGAGCTGTTTTTT. The V call is TRBV9, the J call TRBJ2-2; D perhaps matches TRBD1 (6 bases). There are 15 residues in the CDR3. Trimming stripped 2 bases from V and 0 bases from J, with 8 bases between. CDR1 and CDR2 from the germline V gene are SGDLS and YYNGEE.

This CDR3 reads CASSVMASSYNEQFF. The CDR3 coding sequence is TGTGCCAGCAGCGTAATGGCTAGCTCCTACAATGAGCAGTTCTTC. V and J are TRBV9 and TRBJ2-1, with D unresolved. V lost 1 base, J lost 0 bases, and 8 bases lay in between. Germline V lookup: CDR1 SGDLS, CDR2 YYNGEE. CDR3 length: 15 amino acids.

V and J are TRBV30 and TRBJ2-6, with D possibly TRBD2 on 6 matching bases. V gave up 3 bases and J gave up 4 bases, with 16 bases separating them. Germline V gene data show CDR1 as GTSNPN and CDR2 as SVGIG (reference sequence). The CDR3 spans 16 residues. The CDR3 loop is CAWSPGEAGGANVLTF. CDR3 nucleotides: TGTGCCTGGAGCCCCGGGGAGGCGGGGGGGGCCAACGTCCTGACTTTC.

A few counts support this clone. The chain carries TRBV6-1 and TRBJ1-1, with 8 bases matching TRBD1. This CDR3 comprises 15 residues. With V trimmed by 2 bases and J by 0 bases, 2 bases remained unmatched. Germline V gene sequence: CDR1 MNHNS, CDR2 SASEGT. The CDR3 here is CASSEPGGMNTEAFF. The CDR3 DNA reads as TGTGCCAGCAGTGAACCAGGGGGCATGAACACTGAAGCTTTCTTT.

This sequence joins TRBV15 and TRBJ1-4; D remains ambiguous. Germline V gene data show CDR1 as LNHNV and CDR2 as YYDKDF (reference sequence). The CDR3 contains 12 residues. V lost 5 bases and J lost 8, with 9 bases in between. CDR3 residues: CATSLGWEKLFF. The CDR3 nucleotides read TGTGCCACCAGCCTAGGTTGGGAAAAACTGTTTTTT.

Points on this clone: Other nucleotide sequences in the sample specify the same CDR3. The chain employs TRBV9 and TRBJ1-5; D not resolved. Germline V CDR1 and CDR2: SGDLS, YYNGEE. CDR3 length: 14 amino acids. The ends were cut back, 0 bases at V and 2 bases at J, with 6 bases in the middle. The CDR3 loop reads CASSVGPGNQPQHF. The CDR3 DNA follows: TGTGCCAGCAGCGTAGGTCCAGGCAATCAGCCCCAGCATTTT.

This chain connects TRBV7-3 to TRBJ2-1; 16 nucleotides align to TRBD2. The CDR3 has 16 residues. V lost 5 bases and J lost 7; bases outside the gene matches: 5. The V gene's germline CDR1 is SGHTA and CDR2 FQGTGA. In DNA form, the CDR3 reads TGTGCCAGCAGCCGGGGACTAGCGGGGGGGTTGAATGAGCAGTTCTTC. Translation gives CASSRGLAGGLNEQFF.

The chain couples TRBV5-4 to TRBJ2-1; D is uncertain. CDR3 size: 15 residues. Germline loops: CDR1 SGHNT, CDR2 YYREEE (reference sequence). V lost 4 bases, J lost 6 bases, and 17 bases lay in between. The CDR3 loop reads CASSLDRSSANEQFF. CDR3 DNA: TGTGCCAGCAGCCTCGACCGTAGCTCCGCCAATGAGCAGTTCTTC.

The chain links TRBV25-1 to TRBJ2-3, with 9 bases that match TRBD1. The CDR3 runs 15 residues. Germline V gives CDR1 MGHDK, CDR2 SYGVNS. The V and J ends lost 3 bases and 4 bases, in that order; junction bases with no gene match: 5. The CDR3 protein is CASSDRDRVSDTQYF. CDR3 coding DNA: TGTGCCAGCAGTGACAGGGACAGGGTATCAGATACGCAGTATTTT.

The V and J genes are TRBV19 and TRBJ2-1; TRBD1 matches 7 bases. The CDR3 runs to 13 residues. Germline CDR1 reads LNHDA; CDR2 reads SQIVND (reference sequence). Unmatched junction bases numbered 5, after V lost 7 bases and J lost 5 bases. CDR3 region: CASKGTEDNEQFF. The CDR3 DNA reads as TGTGCCAGTAAGGGGACAGAAGACAATGAGCAGTTCTTC.

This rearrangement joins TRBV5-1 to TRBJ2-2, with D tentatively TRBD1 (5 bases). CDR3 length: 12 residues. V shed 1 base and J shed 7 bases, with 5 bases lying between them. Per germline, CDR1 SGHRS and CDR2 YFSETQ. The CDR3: CASSLQGGELFF. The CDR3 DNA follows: TGCGCCAGCAGCTTGCAGGGCGGGGAGCTGTTTTTT.